What follows describes a single T cell receptor beta chain. The data were obtained in a study of prognosis after radiotherapy for stage I lung cancer. From genomic DNA, two-round multiplex PCR was used to amplify TCR beta CDR3. The use of primers specific to each TRBV and TRBJ gene characterized first-round PCR. TCRdb ran MiXCR on the multiplex PCR reads and lists one entry per CDR3 protein. The repertoire includes 25,000 to 30,000 distinct CDR3 sequences, around 38% of them detected once, and around 29% sits in the top ten. CDR1 and CDR2 from the germline V gene are MNHEY and SVGEGT. The CDR3 covers 13 residues. Trimming cost V 5 bases and J 7 bases, with 14 bases left between them.

This TCR was recovered from a donor over 45 with non-small cell lung cancer. Sequencing used PBMCs, obtained before or after stereotactic body radiation therapy (not recorded which). The chain recombines TRBV6-2 or TRBV6-3 with TRBJ1-2; D uncertain. The DNA for the CDR3 is TGTGCCAGCAGTGAATATGTCATGGGTGGCTACACCTTC. Residues: CASSEYVMGGYTF.